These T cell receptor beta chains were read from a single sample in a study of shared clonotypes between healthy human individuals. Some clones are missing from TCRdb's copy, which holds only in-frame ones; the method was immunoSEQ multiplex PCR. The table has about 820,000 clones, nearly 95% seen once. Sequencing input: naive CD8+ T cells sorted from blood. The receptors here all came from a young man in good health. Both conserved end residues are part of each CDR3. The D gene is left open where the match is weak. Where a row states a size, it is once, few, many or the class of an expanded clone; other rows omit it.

CDR3: CASSSSSLAIEQFF
DNA: TGTGCCAGCAGCTCCTCATCTCTAGCCATTGAGCAGTTCTTC
J: TRBJ2-1
V: TRBV11-2
D: NA
size: NA

CDR3: CASSWGRSSYEQYF
DNA: TGTGCCAGCAGTTGGGGACGCTCGTCCTACGAGCAGTACTTC
J: TRBJ2-7
V: TRBV27
D: NA
size: NA

CDR3: CASTELADLYEQYF
DNA: TGTGCCAGCACAGAACTAGCGGACCTCTACGAGCAGTACTTC
J: TRBJ2-7
V: TRBV28
D: TRBD2
size: NA

CDR3: CASSPTGIGQPQHF
DNA: TGTGCCAGCAGTCCGACAGGAATAGGGCAGCCCCAGCATTTT
J: TRBJ1-5
V: TRBV27
D: NA
size: NA

CDR3: CASSSGRGTGNTIYF
DNA: TGCGCCAGCAGCTCGGGACGGGGGACTGGAAACACCATATATTTT
J: TRBJ1-3
V: TRBV5-1
D: NA
size: few

CDR3: CASSHAGTSGRETQYF
DNA: TGCGCCAGCAGCCACGCCGGGACTAGCGGGAGAGAGACCCAGTACTTC
J: TRBJ2-5
V: TRBV4-1
D: TRBD2
size: NA

CDR3: CASTLRENTEAFF
DNA: TGTGCCAGCACCCTCCGGGAGAACACTGAAGCTTTCTTT
J: TRBJ1-1
V: TRBV9
D: NA
size: NA

CDR3: CASSRTGGRREKAFF
DNA: TGTGCCAGCAGCCGGACAGGGGGTCGCAGAGAGAAAGCTTTCTTT
J: TRBJ1-1
V: TRBV7-9
D: TRBD1
size: NA

CDR3: CAINRDQSSYEQYF
DNA: TGTGCCATCAACAGGGACCAGAGCTCCTACGAGCAGTACTTC
J: TRBJ2-7
V: TRBV6-6
D: NA
size: NA

CDR3: CASSSGLAGGFDYEQFF
DNA: TGTGCCAGCAGTTCGGGACTAGCGGGAGGGTTCGACTATGAGCAGTTCTTC
J: TRBJ2-1
V: TRBV27
D: TRBD2
size: NA

CDR3: CASSLSTGFYEQYF
DNA: TGTGCCAGCAGTTTATCGACCGGATTCTACGAGCAGTACTTC
J: TRBJ2-7
V: TRBV27
D: NA
size: NA

CDR3: CASSFGMEQFF
DNA: TGTGCCAGCAGTTTCGGGATGGAGCAGTTCTTC
J: TRBJ2-1
V: TRBV28
D: NA
size: few

CDR3: CASTPSRADSNQPQHF
DNA: TGTGCCAGCACCCCCAGTAGGGCCGACAGCAATCAGCCCCAGCATTTT
J: TRBJ1-5
V: TRBV7-8
D: NA
size: NA

CDR3: CASDNAETQYF
DNA: TGTGCCAGCGATAATGCGGAGACCCAGTACTTC
J: TRBJ2-5
V: TRBV2
D: NA
size: NA

CDR3: CASRSWTVTNEKLFF
DNA: TGCGCCAGCAGGTCGTGGACAGTAACTAATGAAAAACTGTTTTTT
J: TRBJ1-4
V: TRBV10-1
D: NA
size: NA

CDR3: CSSSDGPPEAFF
DNA: TGCAGCTCCTCCGATGGGCCACCTGAAGCTTTCTTT
J: TRBJ1-1
V: TRBV29-1
D: NA
size: NA

CDR3: CASSRTGGDYGYTF
DNA: TGTGCCAGCAGCAGGACAGGGGGAGACTATGGCTACACCTTC
J: TRBJ1-2
V: TRBV28
D: TRBD1
size: NA

CDR3: CASSLDGQGAYGYTF
DNA: TGTGCCAGCAGCTTAGATGGACAGGGGGCCTATGGCTACACCTTC
J: TRBJ1-2
V: TRBV7-9
D: TRBD1
size: NA

CDR3: CASREAGEYEQYF
DNA: TGTGCCAGCAGGGAGGCAGGGGAGTACGAGCAGTACTTC
J: TRBJ2-7
V: TRBV27
D: NA
size: NA

CDR3: CASATHSGLAGDTQYF
DNA: TGTGCCAGCGCAACCCACTCGGGACTAGCTGGAGATACGCAGTATTTT
J: TRBJ2-3
V: TRBV19
D: TRBD2
size: NA

CDR3: CASSQDPSGGTDTQYF
DNA: TGCGCCAGCAGCCAAGATCCTAGCGGTGGCACAGATACGCAGTATTTT
J: TRBJ2-3
V: TRBV4-1
D: TRBD2
size: NA

CDR3: CASSSRAAENTEAFF
DNA: TGTGCCAGCAGCTCTAGGGCGGCTGAAAACACTGAAGCTTTCTTT
J: TRBJ1-1
V: TRBV7-9
D: NA
size: NA

CDR3: CSVDVVGSGQGPYEQYF
DNA: TGCAGCGTTGACGTAGTGGGGTCGGGACAGGGCCCCTACGAGCAGTACTTC
J: TRBJ2-7
V: TRBV29-1
D: TRBD1
size: NA

CDR3: CASSLKARTTDTQYF
DNA: TGTGCCAGCAGTTTAAAAGCCCGGACCACAGATACGCAGTATTTT
J: TRBJ2-3
V: TRBV27
D: NA
size: NA

CDR3: CASSESPSHLPYQETQYF
DNA: TGCGCCAGCAGTGAGTCTCCTTCCCACTTGCCGTACCAAGAGACCCAGTACTTC
J: TRBJ2-5
V: TRBV10-2
D: NA
size: NA

CDR3: CAIRDNPYEQYF
DNA: TGTGCCATTCGGGACAACCCTTACGAGCAGTACTTC
J: TRBJ2-7
V: TRBV6-5
D: NA
size: NA

CDR3: CASSPSGGQETQYF
DNA: TGTGCCAGCAGCCCAAGCGGGGGACAAGAGACCCAGTACTTC
J: TRBJ2-5
V: TRBV7-3
D: TRBD2
size: NA

CDR3: CASSHLLGLAAYNEQFF
DNA: TGTGCCAGCAGTCACCTATTGGGACTAGCGGCCTACAATGAGCAGTTCTTC
J: TRBJ2-1
V: TRBV27
D: TRBD2
size: NA

CDR3: CASSYGTATNEKLFF
DNA: TGTGCCAGCAGTTATGGAACTGCAACTAATGAAAAACTGTTTTTT
J: TRBJ1-4
V: TRBV6-5
D: NA
size: NA

CDR3: CAIQDGASYEQYF
DNA: TGTGCCATCCAGGACGGAGCCTCCTACGAGCAGTACTTC
J: TRBJ2-7
V: TRBV6-1
D: NA
size: NA

CDR3: CASSLWDATDTQYF
DNA: TGTGCCAGCAGCTTGTGGGACGCCACAGATACGCAGTATTTT
J: TRBJ2-3
V: TRBV7-9
D: NA
size: NA

CDR3: CASSGPTVNEQFF
DNA: TGTGCCAGCAGCGGGCCGACAGTTAATGAGCAGTTCTTC
J: TRBJ2-1
V: TRBV9
D: NA
size: NA

CDR3: CASSSGLAGEEETQYF
DNA: TGCGCCAGCAGCTCGGGACTAGCGGGAGAGGAAGAGACCCAGTACTTC
J: TRBJ2-5
V: TRBV5-1
D: TRBD2
size: NA

CDR3: CAISDSEGQGTETQYF
DNA: TGTGCCATCAGTGATTCTGAAGGACAGGGGACCGAGACCCAGTACTTC
J: TRBJ2-5
V: TRBV10-3
D: TRBD1
size: once

CDR3: CASSPLVPAGEPNEQYF
DNA: TGTGCCAGCAGCCCATTGGTCCCAGCAGGAGAACCTAACGAGCAGTACTTC
J: TRBJ2-7
V: TRBV28
D: NA
size: once

CDR3: CSVEDPGLATNEQYF
DNA: TGCAGCGTTGAAGATCCTGGACTAGCAACGAACGAGCAGTACTTC
J: TRBJ2-7
V: TRBV29-1
D: TRBD2
size: NA

CDR3: CASSQEPSYEQYF
DNA: TGTGCCAGCAGCCAAGAACCCTCCTACGAGCAGTACTTC
J: TRBJ2-7
V: TRBV14
D: NA
size: NA

CDR3: CASRSLPDFRVRGSNQPQHF
DNA: TGTGCCAGCAGGTCCCTCCCCGACTTTAGAGTCCGGGGTAGCAATCAGCCCCAGCATTTT
J: TRBJ1-5
V: TRBV11-3
D: NA
size: NA

CDR3: CASSWTGNQPQHF
DNA: TGTGCCAGCAGCTGGACGGGGAATCAGCCCCAGCATTTT
J: TRBJ1-5
V: TRBV7-2
D: NA
size: few

CDR3: CASSFRGGDYGYTF
DNA: TGTGCCAGCAGCTTTCGGGGGGGCGACTATGGCTACACCTTC
J: TRBJ1-2
V: TRBV28
D: NA
size: NA

CDR3: CASSFAGDNEKLFF
DNA: TGTGCCAGCAGTTTTGCGGGGGATAATGAAAAACTGTTTTTT
J: TRBJ1-4
V: TRBV27
D: NA
size: NA

CDR3: CASTGQGTTGELFF
DNA: TGTGCCAGCACCGGACAGGGAACCACCGGGGAGCTGTTTTTT
J: TRBJ2-2
V: TRBV2
D: TRBD1
size: few

CDR3: CASSLPPGQGAFFPYEQYF
DNA: TGTGCCAGCAGCTTACCTCCGGGACAGGGGGCTTTTTTCCCCTACGAGCAGTACTTC
J: TRBJ2-7
V: TRBV11-2
D: TRBD1
size: NA

CDR3: CASSPRTGRFADTQYF
DNA: TGTGCCAGCAGCCCGCGGACAGGGCGGTTCGCAGATACGCAGTATTTT
J: TRBJ2-3
V: TRBV28
D: TRBD1
size: once

CDR3: CASSSPGLPEQFF
DNA: TGTGCCAGCAGCTCGCCCGGACTACCTGAGCAGTTCTTC
J: TRBJ2-1
V: TRBV7-9
D: NA
size: NA

CDR3: CASSPTGGATYEQYF
DNA: TGTGCCAGCAGCCCCACGGGGGGGGCCACCTACGAGCAGTACTTC
J: TRBJ2-7
V: TRBV11-2
D: TRBD2
size: NA

CDR3: CASSYSGTSSYNEQFF
DNA: TGTGCCAGCAGTTACTCCGGGACTAGCTCCTACAATGAGCAGTTCTTC
J: TRBJ2-1
V: TRBV6-5
D: TRBD2
size: NA

CDR3: CASSQGPPDSRYTGELFF
DNA: TGCGCCAGCAGCCAAGGGCCACCGGACAGTAGGTATACCGGGGAGCTGTTTTTT
J: TRBJ2-2
V: TRBV4-1
D: NA
size: NA

CDR3: CASSLGAGGDNEQFF
DNA: TGTGCCAGCAGCTTAGGGGCGGGAGGGGACAATGAGCAGTTCTTC
J: TRBJ2-1
V: TRBV13
D: TRBD2
size: NA

CDR3: CASGTPSTDTQYF
DNA: TGTGCCAGCGGGACTCCTAGCACAGATACGCAGTATTTT
J: TRBJ2-3
V: TRBV9
D: NA
size: NA

CDR3: CASSHATGVDYGYTF
DNA: TGCGCCAGCAGCCACGCTACAGGGGTGGACTATGGCTACACCTTC
J: TRBJ1-2
V: TRBV4-1
D: TRBD1
size: NA

CDR3: CASSSGLNSYEQYF
DNA: TGTGCCAGCAGCTCGGGACTAAACTCCTACGAGCAGTACTTC
J: TRBJ2-7
V: TRBV7-2
D: TRBD2
size: NA

CDR3: CASSPGPLRYEQYF
DNA: TGTGCCAGCAGCCCGGGACCTCTTCGCTACGAGCAGTACTTC
J: TRBJ2-7
V: TRBV27
D: NA
size: NA

CDR3: CASSLRGNTEAFF
DNA: TGTGCCAGCAGCTTACGGGGCAACACTGAAGCTTTCTTT
J: TRBJ1-1
V: TRBV5-6
D: NA
size: NA